This TCR beta chain was sequenced during a study of Graves' ophthalmopathy and Graves' hyperthyroidism (dated by TCRdb to 2017 to 2018). The study in broad terms: Peripheral blood was collected before any treatment was given, at the time of initial diagnosis. The study used signatures of the TCR beta repertoire to tell Graves' ophthalmopathy apart from Graves' hyperthyroidism and to predict which patients would progress to ophthalmopathy. In roughly 6 hyperthyroidism patients, T-cell repertoires of thyroid tissue and blood were compared. The independent validation cohort included some 19 hyperthyroidism patients plus 17 patients who later progressed from hyperthyroidism to ophthalmopathy. In total, 135 blood samples were TCR-sequenced: 40 to 45 ophthalmopathy, some 75 hyperthyroidism and some 17 hyperthyroidism-to-ophthalmopathy patients. Following sample collection, hyperthyroidism patients were given methimazole at a starting dose of 30 mg daily, and ophthalmopathy patients were given high-dose intravenous methylprednisolone. A discovery set of 95 to 100 patients (around 40 ophthalmopathy, about 55 stable hyperthyroidism) was enrolled to explore V-J signatures distinguishing ophthalmopathy from hyperthyroidism.

The germline V gene sets CDR1 to ENHRY and CDR2 to SYGVKD. Germline trimming: 7 bases from V, 2 bases from J; junction bases outside gene matches: 3. Taken from cysteine to phenylalanine, the CDR3 has 13 residues. Just the 39-base CDR3 DNA is kept, in frame starting at base 1. What the study reported, not specific to this receptor: Among expanded thyroid clonotypes with frequency above 0.001, most also showed up in blood, which suggests that blood repertoires may reflect the thyroid immune response. Sample size was not statistically predetermined, and group allocation was not concealed from the investigators. In validation, the model predicted ophthalmopathy progression with 70.59% sensitivity and about 77% specificity; some 13 predicted patients were CT-confirmed with GO in a median of about 6.1 months. The 13-signature model separated ophthalmopathy from stable hyperthyroidism with approximately 88% sensitivity and about 84% specificity in cross-validation, and 80%/75% in the test set.

The ophthalmopathy patients had moderately to severely active disease, with a Clinical Activity Score of 3 or higher, a NOSPECS grade of 4 or higher, and a disease duration of less than 3 months. Patients with other autoimmune diseases, uncontrolled infections, pregnancy or lactation were excluded. Diagnosis relied on clinical symptoms, serum thyroxine, TRAb, thyroid ultrasound and orbital computed tomography. Ficoll-Paque density gradient centrifugation was used to isolate PBMCs from around 10 ml of fresh peripheral blood. Total RNA was extracted using Trizol reagent, and RNA quality was checked on an Agilent 2100 Bioanalyzer. For repertoire sequencing, TCR beta CDR3 regions were amplified from RNA transcripts. The first round was an RT-PCR using HTBI primers with the Qiagen OneStep RT-PCR kit, and this first round was followed by a second-round multiplex PCR, then size selection and purification. Libraries were sequenced paired-end with 100 bp reads on an Illumina HiSeq2000. As for the authors' bioinformatics: Reads were processed with SOAPnuke, discarding reads with adapters, uncalled bases, mean Phred below 15, or no exact constant-primer or identifier match. COPE v1.2.5 was used to merge the high-quality paired reads. Unique nucleotide sequences were defined as clonotypes and aligned to IMGT TRB V, D and J references using MiTCR v1.1. Analysis was restricted to V-J combinations with a frequency above 0.0001, which covered just over 98% of repertoires. For each V-J combination, a TCR clonal expansion and chaos score was defined as the ratio of F50 clonal expansion to chaos observed in the TCRdist matrix. Features were reduced by Welch's t-statistics and random forest to approximately 12 V-J combinations, which fed a naive Bayes classifier. The Morisita-Horn index was used to measure how similar the thyroid and blood repertoires were. Using fastp trimming at Q25 and MiXCR clonotype assembly, TCRdb reanalyzed the public sequencing data and kept in-frame beta chains. Rows matching on CDR3 protein sequence are summarized as one entry with the most common DNA and genes. The authors' filters were not applied to this entry. For this sample the table gives around 670,000 distinct CDR3 sequences, of which roughly 41% were detected only once. The ten most abundant clones make up approximately 43% of the sample.

This clonotype was recorded at least ten times. Its antigen is currently not known. The sample holds no much larger clone one base away, and base qualities are not on file. The material sequenced was peripheral blood. The clonotype was recovered from an adult man with Graves' ophthalmopathy. The V and J segments used are TRBV10-3 and TRBJ1-1, with 8 junctional bases fitting TRBD1. The DNA sequence reads TGTGCCATCATCGGACAGGGAAACACTGAAGCTTTCTTT. Its amino acids are CAIIGQGNTEAFF.